These T cell receptor beta chains were read from a single sample in a study of T cell responses to AZD1222 COVID-19 vaccine. This table comes from immunoSEQ multiplex PCR, and its TCRdb copy is limited to in-frame clones, with some not included. The sample consists of tens of thousands of clones, approximately 83% of them appearing once. Sequencing was performed on peripheral blood, taken 28 days after the second AZD1222 dose. The receptors stem from an adult who received the AZD1222 COVID-19 vaccine. Both conserved end residues are part of each CDR3. A D gene is named only where the DNA matches it firmly. Part of the rows lack a size; the others show once, few, many or a class for expanded clones.

V gene: TRBV12-3/TRBV12-4
clone size: once
D gene: .
J gene: TRBJ2-5
CDR3 DNA: TGTGCCAGCAGTATTTGGGAGACCCAGTACTTC
CDR3 protein: CASSIWETQYF

V gene: TRBV19
clone size: .
D gene: .
J gene: TRBJ1-5
CDR3 DNA: TGTGCCAGTAGAAAGGAGGGTCGGAATCAGCCCCAGCATTTT
CDR3 protein: CASRKEGRNQPQHF

V gene: TRBV10-1
clone size: .
D gene: .
J gene: TRBJ2-3
CDR3 DNA: TGCGCCAGCAGTGTCCGGGGCACAGATACGCAGTATTTT
CDR3 protein: CASSVRGTDTQYF

V gene: TRBV28
clone size: .
D gene: .
J gene: TRBJ1-1
CDR3 DNA: TGTGCCAGCCGACTGGAGCAGGCCAAAGCTTTCTTT
CDR3 protein: CASRLEQAKAFF

V gene: TRBV29-1
clone size: .
D gene: .
J gene: TRBJ1-2
CDR3 DNA: TGCAGCGTTGAAAACCCGGGGGGCTGGATGAACTATGGCTACACCTTC
CDR3 protein: CSVENPGGWMNYGYTF

V gene: TRBV5-6
clone size: few
D gene: .
J gene: TRBJ1-2
CDR3 DNA: TGTGCCAGCACCCCTGAGGGGTACTATGGCTACACCTTC
CDR3 protein: CASTPEGYYGYTF

V gene: TRBV19
clone size: .
D gene: TRBD1
J gene: TRBJ1-5
CDR3 DNA: TGTGCCAGTAGAACACAGGGGTATGGAGGCAATCAGCCCCAGCATTTT
CDR3 protein: CASRTQGYGGNQPQHF

V gene: TRBV29-1
clone size: .
D gene: TRBD1
J gene: TRBJ1-2
CDR3 DNA: TGCAGCGCGACAGGGGGCAACTATGGCTACACCTTC
CDR3 protein: CSATGGNYGYTF

V gene: TRBV3-1/TRBV3-2
clone size: .
D gene: TRBD2
J gene: TRBJ2-5
CDR3 DNA: TGTGCCAGCAGCCAAGATCTCCTAGCGGGGGGGCCGATAGAGACCCAGTACTTC
CDR3 protein: CASSQDLLAGGPIETQYF

V gene: TRBV5-1
clone size: .
D gene: .
J gene: TRBJ2-5
CDR3 DNA: TGCGCCAGCAGCTTGGTCGGCCAGATGCTCTCCGGGGAGACCCAGTACTTC
CDR3 protein: CASSLVGQMLSGETQYF

V gene: TRBV7-9
clone size: .
D gene: .
J gene: TRBJ2-1
CDR3 DNA: TGTGCCAGCAGCTACACGGGACTCTACAATGAGCAGTTCTTC
CDR3 protein: CASSYTGLYNEQFF

V gene: TRBV7-7
clone size: once
D gene: .
J gene: TRBJ2-5
CDR3 DNA: TGTGCCAGCGTCGCCGGGGGCGTACAAGAGACCCAGTACTTC
CDR3 protein: CASVAGGVQETQYF

V gene: TRBV4-1
clone size: .
D gene: .
J gene: TRBJ1-2
CDR3 DNA: TGCGCCAGCAGCCAAGGGAGGGAGAGGGACTATGGCTACACCTTC
CDR3 protein: CASSQGRERDYGYTF

V gene: TRBV5-1
clone size: few
D gene: .
J gene: TRBJ1-5
CDR3 DNA: TGCGCCAGCAGCCCAGGGCCTTATAGCAATCAGCCCCAGCATTTT
CDR3 protein: CASSPGPYSNQPQHF

V gene: TRBV19
clone size: .
D gene: TRBD1
J gene: TRBJ1-6
CDR3 DNA: TGTGCCAGTAGTACGCAAACAGGGGCGATTAATTCACCCCTCCACTTT
CDR3 protein: CASSTQTGAINSPLHF

V gene: TRBV19
clone size: .
D gene: .
J gene: TRBJ1-3
CDR3 DNA: TGTGCCAGTAGTAACCAGGCCACAAGAAACACCATATATTTT
CDR3 protein: CASSNQATRNTIYF

V gene: TRBV18
clone size: .
D gene: .
J gene: TRBJ1-6
CDR3 DNA: TGTGCCAGCTCACCGTACCCTGACGTGGGTTCACCCCTCCACTTT
CDR3 protein: CASSPYPDVGSPLHF

V gene: TRBV28
clone size: few
D gene: .
J gene: TRBJ1-5
CDR3 DNA: TGTGCCAGCAGTTTATTTGAGAATAGCAATCAGCCCCAGCATTTT
CDR3 protein: CASSLFENSNQPQHF

V gene: TRBV28
clone size: .
D gene: .
J gene: TRBJ2-5
CDR3 DNA: TGTGCCAGCAGTTTAGAAGTACAAGAGACCCAGTACTTC
CDR3 protein: CASSLEVQETQYF

V gene: TRBV6-6
clone size: .
D gene: TRBD2
J gene: TRBJ2-7
CDR3 DNA: TGTGCCAGCAGTTACTCACTAGCGGGGTACGAGCAGTACTTC
CDR3 protein: CASSYSLAGYEQYF

V gene: TRBV19
clone size: once
D gene: .
J gene: TRBJ2-4
CDR3 DNA: TGTGCCAGTAGTATAGCGGCCCAGGGCGGCATTCAGTACTTC
CDR3 protein: CASSIAAQGGIQYF

V gene: TRBV15
clone size: .
D gene: .
J gene: TRBJ1-2
CDR3 DNA: TGTGCCACCAGCAGAGCAACATATGGCTACACCTTC
CDR3 protein: CATSRATYGYTF

V gene: TRBV7-2
clone size: .
D gene: .
J gene: TRBJ2-7
CDR3 DNA: TGTGCCAGCAGCTTAGCGCAGGGCAAGCGAAGATCCTACGAGCAGTACTTC
CDR3 protein: CASSLAQGKRRSYEQYF

V gene: TRBV19
clone size: .
D gene: TRBD1
J gene: TRBJ1-2
CDR3 DNA: TGTGCCAGTACCCCGGGAGGGACAGCAAAGGTTATAGGCTACACCTTC
CDR3 protein: CASTPGGTAKVIGYTF

V gene: TRBV11-2
clone size: once
D gene: TRBD1
J gene: TRBJ2-7
CDR3 DNA: TGTGCCAGCAGCTTAGGGGAAATGAGACAGGGGATTTCCTACGAGCAGTACTTC
CDR3 protein: CASSLGEMRQGISYEQYF